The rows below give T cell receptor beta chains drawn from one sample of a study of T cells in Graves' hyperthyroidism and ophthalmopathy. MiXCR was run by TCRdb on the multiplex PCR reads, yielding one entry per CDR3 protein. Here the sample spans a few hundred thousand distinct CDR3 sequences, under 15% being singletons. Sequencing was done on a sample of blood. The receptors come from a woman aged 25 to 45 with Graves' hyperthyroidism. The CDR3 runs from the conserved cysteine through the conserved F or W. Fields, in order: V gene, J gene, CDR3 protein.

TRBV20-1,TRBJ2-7,CSADLSRTRAYEQYF
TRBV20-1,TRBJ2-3,CSAKKGLAVYTDTQYF
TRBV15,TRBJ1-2,CATSRAGGADYGYTF
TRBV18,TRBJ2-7,CASSPSRTARDEQYF
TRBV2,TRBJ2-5,CASSGLAGGETQYF
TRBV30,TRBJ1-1,CAWRARMIAFF
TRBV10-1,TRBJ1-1,CASSPGQGTTEAFF
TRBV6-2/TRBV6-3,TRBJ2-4,CASSYSTGGAKNIQYF
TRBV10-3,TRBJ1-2,CAISREGQPYGYTF
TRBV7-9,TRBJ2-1,CASSPRAGSSYNEQFF
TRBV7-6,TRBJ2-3,CASSLEGSSTDTQYF
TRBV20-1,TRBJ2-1,CSARVRPDNYNEQFF
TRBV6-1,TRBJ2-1,CASMIDRALEQFF
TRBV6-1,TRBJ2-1,CASSVRTGSSYNEQFF
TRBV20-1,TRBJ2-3,CSAAAGSTDTQYF
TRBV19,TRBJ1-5,CASSTSNTGFGQPQHF
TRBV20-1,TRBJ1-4,CSARGTGGEFEKLFF
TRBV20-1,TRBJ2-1,CSARVAGALYNEQFF
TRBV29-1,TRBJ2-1,CSVPKTPLAGSYNEQFF
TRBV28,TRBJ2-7,CASRTSSNYEQYF
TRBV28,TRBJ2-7,CASSRGGTGSYEQYF
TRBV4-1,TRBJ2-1,CASSQERLAGHEQFF
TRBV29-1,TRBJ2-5,CSVEVMQETQYF
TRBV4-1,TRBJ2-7,CASSQEDPSGFEQYF
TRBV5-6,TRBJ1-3,CASTTQGDSGNTIYF
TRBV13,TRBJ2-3,CASSFLAGGSSTDTQYF
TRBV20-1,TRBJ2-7,CSARDAGAYEQYF
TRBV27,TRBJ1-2,CASRSADSPNYGYTF
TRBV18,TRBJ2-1,CASSQYYNEQFF
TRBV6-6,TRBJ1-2,CASSYSAGTSGYTF
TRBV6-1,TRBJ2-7,CASSEVMLLAGLYEQYF